Following are 10 T cell receptor beta chains from one sample sequenced in a study of T-cell memory formation after mild COVID-19. A single record per CDR3 protein comes from TCRdb applying MiXCR to the 5' RACE reads. The repertoire holds around 340,000 distinct CDR3 sequences, with 15% as singletons. Sequencing used PBMCs or a T cell subset sorted from them (not recorded which). Receptors were obtained from a man in his late teens or twenties who had mild COVID-19 (a few samples of this study predate the infection). Cell type and time point are not known.

This clonotype was counted a few times. The chain has TRBV6-2 or TRBV6-3 and TRBJ2-1, with D uncertain. The V gene's germline CDR1 is MNHEY and CDR2 SVGEGT. V lost 7 bases and J 8 bases, leaving 21 bases between the germline ends. The CDR3 sequence is 15 residues long. The CDR3 reads CASTPRHGSWDEQFF. The CDR3 coding sequence is TGTGCCAGCACTCCTCGACATGGATCTTGGGATGAGCAGTTCTTC.

This clonotype was observed a handful of times. The chain joins TRBV7-9 to TRBJ1-2; unclear D gene. V lost 5 bases and J lost 2, with 15 bases in between. Looked up from germline, CDR1 is SEHNR and CDR2 is FQNEAQ (reference sequence). This CDR3 has 15 amino acids. The CDR3 sequence is CASSRSETLNYGYTF. The CDR3 coding sequence is TGTGCCAGCAGCCGGTCGGAAACACTCAACTATGGCTACACCTTC.

This clonotype was found a few times. The chain joins TRBV29-1 to TRBJ2-2; D is tentatively TRBD1 or TRBD2 (5 bases each). Germline V gives CDR1 SQVTM, CDR2 ANQGSEA. Between the trimmed V and J ends, which lost 6 bases and 1 base, there was a span of 12 bases. The CDR3 has 14 residues. The CDR3 DNA sequence: TGCAGCGTCTTAAGAGGGGTGAACACCGGGGAGCTGTTTTTT. This sequence encodes CSVLRGVNTGELFF.

V gene TRBV4-1 combines with J gene TRBJ1-4, with a tentative D call TRBD1 (5 bases). V lost 6 bases, J lost 7 bases, and 12 bases lay in between. The CDR3 contains 13 residues. Germline-derived CDR1 and CDR2 are MGHRA and YSYEKL. Written as DNA, the CDR3 is TGCGCCAGCAGAGGGGCAGTTTCTGAAAAACTGTTTTTT. It translates to CASRGAVSEKLFF.

This clonotype showed up many times. The gene calls are TRBV3-1 and TRBJ2-3, with a tentative D call TRBD2 (6 bases). The CDR3 length is 15 residues. Per the germline V gene, CDR1 is LGHDT and CDR2 is YNNKEL (reference sequence). The V end was cut by 4 bases, the J end by 5 bases, with 16 bases between. The CDR3 protein is CASSPGLAVGDTQYF. In DNA form, the CDR3 reads TGTGCCAGCAGCCCGGGACTCGCTGTGGGAGATACGCAGTATTTT.

This clonotype occurred a few times. The rearrangement uses TRBV12-3 or TRBV12-4 and TRBJ2-7; D gene uncertain. Between the trimmed V and J ends, which lost 2 bases and 9 bases, there was a span of 17 bases. The CDR3 runs 14 residues. CDR3 nucleotides: TGTGCCAGCAGTTTAAGGCAGGCGCGAGGCGGGCAGTACTTC. Translation: CASSLRQARGGQYF.

This chain joins TRBV5-4 and TRBJ2-1; TRBD1 is a possible D gene (5 bases). Germline CDR1 SGHNT, CDR2 YYREEE (reference sequence). The CDR3 spans 12 residues. V lost 3 bases to trimming and J lost 8 bases, with 9 bases between them. The CDR3 sequence: CASSSPRDEQFF. CDR3 DNA sequence: TGTGCCAGCAGCTCCCCCAGGGATGAGCAGTTCTTC.

There are a few counts of this clonotype. The rearrangement links TRBV5-6 to TRBJ1-2; a weak D match, TRBD1 (5 bases). V lost 4 bases to trimming and J lost 5 bases, with 15 bases between them. Per the germline V gene, CDR1 is SGHDT and CDR2 is YYEEEE. This CDR3 contains 14 residues. The CDR3 sequence is CASSGIRGAYGYTF. CDR3 coding DNA: TGTGCCAGCAGCGGGATACGGGGCGCTTATGGCTACACCTTC. The full variable domain, its missing parts supplied by reference TRBV5-6 and TRBJ1-2, is DAGVTQSPTHLIKTRGQQVTLRCSPKSGHDTVSWYQQALGQGPQFIFQYYEEEERQRGNFPDRFSGHQFPNYSSELNVNALLLGDSALYLCASSGIRGAYGYTFGSGTRLTVV.

This clonotype was seen a handful of times. Here the CDR3 DNA reads TGCAGTGCCCCCATTCCCGGACATGTACAGACCCAGTACTTC. Translation gives CSAPIPGHVQTQYF. The rearrangement joins TRBV20-1 to TRBJ2-5, with a possible D match to TRBD1 (5 bases). Trimming stripped 6 bases from V and 6 bases from J, with 20 bases between. Germline CDR1 is DFQATT and CDR2 is SNEGSKA (reference sequence). CDR3 size: 14 residues.

V and J are TRBV7-2 and TRBJ2-2; D not resolved. Trimming left V 11 bases short and J 1 base short, with 11 bases between. Per the germline V gene, CDR1 is SGHTA and CDR2 is FQGNSA. The length of the CDR3 is 13 residues. The DNA for the CDR3 is TGTGCCGTTGGGCCGCGGAACACCGGGGAGCTGTTTTTT. The encoded protein is CAVGPRNTGELFF. The variable domain in full, completed from reference TRBV7-2 and TRBJ2-2, reads GAGVSQSPSNKVTEKGKDVELRCDPISGHTALYWYRQSLGQGLEFLIYFQGNSAPDKSGLPSDRFSAERTGGSVSTLTIQRTQQEDSAVYLCAVGPRNTGELFFGEGSRLTVL.